These T cell receptor beta chains were read from a single sample in a study of T cell changes during pregnancy in multiple sclerosis. Sequencing used immunoSEQ multiplex PCR; TCRdb keeps in-frame clones, though not all of them. The sample lists 85,000 to 120,000 clones, around 90% occurring once. The specimen comprised peripheral blood, sampled before pregnancy. All receptors derive from a female donor with multiple sclerosis, enrolled in a pregnancy study. CDR3s include the opening cysteine and the closing phenylalanine or tryptophan. D genes are given only for firm matches. Size tells how often a clone was seen (once, few, many) or the class of an expanded clone, and some rows leave it out.

CDR3 protein: CAGSKGADSYEQYF
CDR3 DNA: TGTGCCGGATCAAAGGGGGCGGACTCCTACGAGCAGTACTTC
D gene: TRBD1
J gene: TRBJ2-7
clone size: -
V gene: TRBV2

CDR3 protein: CASSSRAGGAEKLFF
CDR3 DNA: TGTGCCAGCAGCTCCCGGGCCGGAGGTGCTGAAAAACTGTTTTTT
D gene: -
J gene: TRBJ1-4
clone size: -
V gene: TRBV11-2

CDR3 protein: CASSPGQLNEKLFF
CDR3 DNA: TGTGCCAGCAGCCCGGGACAGTTGAATGAAAAACTGTTTTTT
D gene: TRBD1
J gene: TRBJ1-4
clone size: -
V gene: TRBV5-4

CDR3 protein: CASSRNDRGNYGYTF
CDR3 DNA: TGTGCCAGCAGTCGGAACGACAGGGGAAACTATGGCTACACCTTC
D gene: TRBD1
J gene: TRBJ1-2
clone size: -
V gene: TRBV6-5

CDR3 protein: CASSLGQGPSPEAFF
CDR3 DNA: TGCGCCAGCAGCCTTGGACAGGGCCCAAGCCCTGAAGCTTTCTTT
D gene: TRBD1
J gene: TRBJ1-1
clone size: -
V gene: TRBV4-3

CDR3 protein: CASSPAGGLAVYNEQFF
CDR3 DNA: TGTGCCAGCAGTCCTGCGGGGGGGCTAGCGGTATACAATGAGCAGTTCTTC
D gene: TRBD2
J gene: TRBJ2-1
clone size: -
V gene: TRBV7-7

CDR3 protein: CASSSLAGDNEQYF
CDR3 DNA: TGTGCCAGCTCAAGTCTAGCGGGAGACAACGAGCAGTACTTC
D gene: TRBD2
J gene: TRBJ2-7
clone size: -
V gene: TRBV18

CDR3 protein: CASRPFTGEGYGYTF
CDR3 DNA: TGTGCCAGCAGACCCTTCACAGGGGAAGGGTATGGCTACACCTTC
D gene: TRBD1
J gene: TRBJ1-2
clone size: -
V gene: TRBV28

CDR3 protein: CASSFAGSNQPQHF
CDR3 DNA: TGTGCCAGCAGCTTTGCGGGGAGCAATCAGCCCCAGCATTTT
D gene: -
J gene: TRBJ1-5
clone size: -
V gene: TRBV5-6

CDR3 protein: CASSEAGAPNEKLFF
CDR3 DNA: TGTGCCAGCAGTGAAGCAGGGGCCCCTAATGAAAAACTGTTTTTT
D gene: -
J gene: TRBJ1-4
clone size: once
V gene: TRBV2

CDR3 protein: CASSHLFGTGGSYEQYF
CDR3 DNA: TGCGCCAGCAGCCATCTTTTCGGGACAGGGGGCTCCTACGAGCAGTACTTC
D gene: TRBD1
J gene: TRBJ2-7
clone size: -
V gene: TRBV4-1

CDR3 protein: CASRTGDRSYNEQFF
CDR3 DNA: TGTGCCAGCAGAACAGGGGATCGCTCCTACAATGAGCAGTTCTTC
D gene: TRBD1
J gene: TRBJ2-1
clone size: once
V gene: TRBV2

CDR3 protein: CASSDFDRPSNQPQHF
CDR3 DNA: TGTGCCAGCAGTGATTTTGACAGACCTAGCAATCAGCCCCAGCATTTT
D gene: -
J gene: TRBJ1-5
clone size: -
V gene: TRBV6-1

CDR3 protein: CASSERRAYEQYF
CDR3 DNA: TGTGCCAGCAGTGAAAGACGGGCCTACGAGCAGTACTTC
D gene: -
J gene: TRBJ2-7
clone size: -
V gene: TRBV6-5

CDR3 protein: CAISEGLAGYNEQFF
CDR3 DNA: TGTGCCATCAGTGAGGGACTAGCGGGATACAATGAGCAGTTCTTC
D gene: TRBD2
J gene: TRBJ2-1
clone size: -
V gene: TRBV10-3

CDR3 protein: CASCGQGANGYTF
CDR3 DNA: TGCGCCAGCTGTGGACAGGGGGCTAATGGCTACACCTTC
D gene: TRBD1
J gene: TRBJ1-2
clone size: -
V gene: TRBV23-1

CDR3 protein: CASSLGLAGADTQYF
CDR3 DNA: TGTGCCAGCAGCTTAGGACTAGCGGGAGCAGATACGCAGTATTTT
D gene: TRBD2
J gene: TRBJ2-3
clone size: -
V gene: TRBV11-2